The 8 T cell receptor beta chains below were found in one sample sequenced in a study of blood T cell repertoires in COVID-19. Generated by immunoSEQ multiplex PCR, the TCRdb table keeps only in-frame clones and is missing some. The sample records under 90,000 clones, approximately 90% being singletons. Sequencing was performed on peripheral blood. These receptors came from a woman between 45 and 60 years old with COVID-19, enrolled during active disease.

The chain uses TRBV12-3 or TRBV12-4 and TRBJ2-2; D might be TRBD2 (6 bases). The CDR3 has 13 amino acids. V shed 4 bases and J shed 3 bases, with 6 bases lying between them. CDR3 bases: TGTGCCAGCAGTTGGGGGGACACCGGGGAGCTGTTTTTT. It yields the protein CASSWGDTGELFF.

The chain employs TRBV5-6 and TRBJ1-1; D not certain. Trimming removed 0 bases from V and 2 bases from J, with 11 bases in between. The CDR3 covers 15 residues. Per germline, CDR1 SGHDT and CDR2 YYEEEE. CDR3 sequence: CASSLVSGFNTEAFF. The DNA of the CDR3 is TGTGCCAGCAGCTTGGTTAGCGGTTTTAACACTGAAGCTTTCTTT. The full variable domain, its missing parts supplied by reference TRBV5-6 and TRBJ1-1, is DAGVTQSPTHLIKTRGQQVTLRCSPKSGHDTVSWYQQALGQGPQFIFQYYEEEERQRGNFPDRFSGHQFPNYSSELNVNALLLGDSALYLCASSLVSGFNTEAFFGQGTRLTVV.

The V and J genes are TRBV6-5 and TRBJ1-5; no firm D call. V was clipped by 0 bases and J by 4 bases, with 10 bases between them. Germline V gene data show CDR1 as MNHEY and CDR2 as SVGAGI. The CDR3 is 15 amino acids. As DNA, the CDR3 is TGTGCCAGCAGTTACTCGATACAGAGTAATCAGCCCCAGCATTTT. Translation gives CASSYSIQSNQPQHF.

This sequence joins TRBV11-2 and TRBJ2-1; 14 bases map to TRBD2. Unmatched junction bases numbered 3, after V lost 3 bases and J lost 8 bases. This CDR3 is built from 15 residues. Germline CDR1 reads SGHAT; CDR2 reads FQNNGV. The CDR3 here is CASSFRLAGGDEQFF. The CDR3 DNA sequence: TGTGCCAGCAGCTTTCGACTAGCGGGAGGGGATGAGCAGTTCTTC.

Here the CDR3 reads CASSYSGTGRSPLHF. CDR3 nucleotide sequence: TGTGCCAGCAGTTACTCCGGGACAGGGCGTTCACCCCTCCACTTT. This chain joins TRBV6-2 or TRBV6-3 and TRBJ1-6, with 9 bases identical to TRBD1. This CDR3 comprises 15 residues. CDR1 MNHEY and CDR2 SVGEGT come from the germline V gene. The ends lost 0 bases at V and 9 bases at J; junction bases unmatched: 3.

The chain is built from TRBV28 and TRBJ1-5; TRBD1 matches at 10 bases. This CDR3 comprises 16 residues. V gave up 6 bases and J gave up 1 base; unmatched junction bases: 6. Germline lookup yields CDR1 MDHEN and CDR2 SYDVKM. In DNA form, the CDR3 reads TGTGCCAGCAGCCATAGGGACAGGGGAAGCAATCAGCCCCAGCATTTT. The encoded protein is CASSHRDRGSNQPQHF. Full variable domain (rest looked up from reference TRBV28 and TRBJ1-5): DVKVTQSSRYLVKRTGEKVFLECVQDMDHENMFWYRQDPGLGLRLIYFSYDVKMKEKGDIPEGYSVSREKKERFSLILESASTNQTSMYLCASSHRDRGSNQPQHFGDGTRLSIL.

The rearrangement joins TRBV11-2 to TRBJ2-1; 7 nucleotides match TRBD1. CDR1 is SGHAT, CDR2 FQNNGV, per germline. The CDR3 is 15 residues long. Trimming removed 7 bases from V and 0 bases from J; junction bases left unmatched: 6. The CDR3 loop is CASNPGGNSYNEQFF. The DNA for the CDR3 is TGTGCCAGCAACCCAGGGGGAAACTCCTACAATGAGCAGTTCTTC.

This chain connects TRBV30 to TRBJ2-2; unclear D gene. The CDR3 runs to 13 residues. The germline V and J ends were trimmed by 2 bases and 4 bases, with 8 bases remaining between them. CDR1 is GTSNPN, CDR2 SVGIG, per germline (reference sequence). CDR3 protein: CAWSPSGTGELFF. The CDR3 DNA reads as TGTGCCTGGAGTCCATCGGGCACCGGGGAGCTGTTTTTT.